Detailed here is one T cell receptor (beta chain). The data stem from a study of blood T cell repertoires in COVID-19. Study-wide background: Samples taken during acute and convalescent COVID-19 were collected in the United States, Italy and Spain. From T cells, B-cell-depleted T cells, or PBMCs came the material, which was cDNA or gDNA.

This CDR3 contains 15 residues. Per the germline V gene, CDR1 is SGHVS and CDR2 is FQNEAQ. V was clipped by 5 bases and J by 5 bases, with 13 bases between them. How the authors handled the data: From reference gene primer amplification, estimates of nucleated cell counts were derived. Sequenced by immunoSEQ multiplex PCR; TCRdb stores in-frame clones only, minus some. The D gene and trimming were derived from the DNA, and the V and J assignments and clone size from that table. This table holds 180,000 or so clones, around 87% found once. This sequence originates from a middle-aged man with active or convalescent COVID-19. Sequenced input: peripheral blood. This rearrangement joins TRBV7-8 to TRBJ1-6, with D unresolved. The CDR3 region is CASSPEVKHNSPLHF. CDR3 sequence (DNA): TGTGCCAGCAGCCCAGAGGTAAAGCATAATTCACCCCTCCACTTT.